This TCR beta chain came from a study of blood T cell repertoires in COVID-19. The overall study: Material from acute and convalescent COVID-19 was sourced from the United States, Italy and Spain. The analysed material was cDNA or gDNA that came from T cells, B-cell-depleted T cells, or PBMCs.

The CDR3 is made up of 12 amino acids. After removal of 7 bases from V and 2 bases from J, the junction contained 4 bases not matched to a gene. CDR1 and CDR2 (germline): SQVTM, ANQGSEA. In the original workflow: Counts of nucleated cells, estimated from reference gene primer amplification, were obtained. TCRdb keeps only in-frame clones here, not all; method: immunoSEQ multiplex PCR. The V and J calls and clone size come from that table; D and trimming were worked out from the DNA. The sample comprises about 110,000 clones, about 89% of which are singletons, and 3.5% to 4.5% rests with the top ten. The chain recombines TRBV29-1 with TRBJ1-1; 7 bases match TRBD1. The TCR sequence derives from a man between 40 and 49 years old with acute or convalescent COVID-19. The sample consisted of peripheral blood. In DNA, the CDR3 is TGCAGCGCTGACAGGGCCAACACTGAAGCTTTCTTT. Translation gives CSADRANTEAFF.